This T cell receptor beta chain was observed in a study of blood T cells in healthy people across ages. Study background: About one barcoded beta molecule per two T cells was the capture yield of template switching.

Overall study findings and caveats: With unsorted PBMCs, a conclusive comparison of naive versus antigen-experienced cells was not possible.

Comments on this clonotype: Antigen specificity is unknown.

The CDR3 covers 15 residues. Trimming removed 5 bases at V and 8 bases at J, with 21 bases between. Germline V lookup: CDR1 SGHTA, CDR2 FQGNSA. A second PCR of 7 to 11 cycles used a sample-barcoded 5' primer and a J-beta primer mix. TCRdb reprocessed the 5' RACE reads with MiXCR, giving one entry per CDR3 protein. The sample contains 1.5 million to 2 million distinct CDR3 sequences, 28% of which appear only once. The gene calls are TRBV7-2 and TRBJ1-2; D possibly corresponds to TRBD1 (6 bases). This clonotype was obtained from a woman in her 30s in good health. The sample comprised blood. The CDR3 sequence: CASSAGIGGAGGYTF. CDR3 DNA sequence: TGTGCCAGCAGCGCAGGGATCGGGGGCGCAGGCGGCTACACCTTC.